This T cell receptor beta chain was sequenced for a study of T cells in Graves' hyperthyroidism and ophthalmopathy (dated by TCRdb to about 2019). As for the study more broadly: TCR V-J signatures able to tell the groups apart were searched for in a discovery cohort of 90 to 100 patients, of whom roughly 42 had Graves' ophthalmopathy and around 57 had stable Graves' hyperthyroidism. Whether ophthalmopathy could be predicted prospectively was tested in an independent validation cohort made up of fewer than 20 hyperthyroidism patients plus 17 patients who later progressed to ophthalmopathy. The 100 or so discovery patients were divided at random into training and test sets in a 7:3 ratio. In addition, the study compared T-cell repertoires in thyroid tissue and in blood from several Graves' hyperthyroidism patients. After sampling, hyperthyroidism patients received methimazole starting at 30 mg daily, and ophthalmopathy patients received high-dose intravenous methylprednisolone. TCR Vbeta CDR3 sequencing of 130 to 150 peripheral blood samples (approximately 44 ophthalmopathy, about 74 hyperthyroidism and approximately 17 progressor patients) is reported in the paper.

Patients with uncontrolled infections, other autoimmune diseases, pregnancy or lactation were excluded. Diagnoses were based on clinical symptoms, serum thyroxine and TRAb, thyroid ultrasound and orbital computed tomography. Total RNA was extracted with Trizol reagent, and quality was checked on an Agilent 2100 Bioanalyzer. At the junction V is shortened by 3 bases and J by 4 bases; bases outside the gene matches: 9. Taken from cysteine to phenylalanine, the CDR3 has 17 residues. CDR3 DNA only is kept here, 51 bases in frame from base 1. Looking up the germline V gene yields CDR1 MDHEN and CDR2 SYDVKM. The investigation overall reported the following: Sample size was not statistically predetermined, and blinding of investigators to group allocation was not performed. Most expanded thyroid clonotypes (frequency above 0.001) were also found in blood, which suggests that blood repertoires may mirror thyroid immune responses. In validation, the model predicted progression to ophthalmopathy with 65% to 71% sensitivity and around 72% specificity, a median of 6.5 months before onset. In cross-validation, a model built on a 13 V-J signature told ophthalmopathy apart from stable hyperthyroidism with 85% to 90% sensitivity and about 81% specificity, and in testing the same model reached 80%/75%.

This clonotype was counted only a few times. Which antigen it targets is not known. Base-call qualities are not available, and no considerably larger clone is one nucleotide away. The TCR beta CDR3 regions were amplified from RNA transcripts. A first-round RT-PCR of the TCR CDR3 used the HTBI primer set with the Qiagen OneStep RT-PCR kit. A second multiplex PCR round built the libraries, followed by size selection and purification. Paired-end sequencing of the libraries was performed with 100 bp reads on an Illumina HiSeq2000. Processing in the source paper ran as follows. SOAPnuke was used to process the raw data, throwing out any read that contained adapters or uncalled bases, had a mean Phred below 15, or lacked an exact constant-primer or identifier match. High-quality paired reads were merged with COPE v1.2.5, and unique nucleotide sequences were defined as clonotypes. MiTCR v1.1 was used to align the clonotypes against IMGT TRBV, TRBD and TRBJ reference segments. Analysis was restricted to V-J combinations with a frequency above 0.0001, which covered approximately 99% of repertoires. The TCS score was defined as the ratio of F50 (clonal expansion) to E x V (chaos), calculated using BLOSUM62-based TCRdist between CDR3 peptides within each V-J. Welch's t-statistics and random forest reduced 500 to 650 V-J features to 13, which were used in a naive Bayes classifier (R e1071). The similarity between thyroid and blood repertoires was quantified using the Morisita-Horn index. In TCRdb, the public reads were trimmed at Q25 with fastp and aligned with MiXCR, with productive beta chains retained. One record per CDR3 amino acid sequence lists the most common genes and DNA. The V and J calls, along with clone size, are taken from TCRdb and not from the paper's own processing. The sample profile shows roughly 500,000 distinct CDR3 sequences; around 45% of them were found once. The ten largest clones capture 15% to 20% of the sample.

The sequencing sample was made of peripheral blood or thyroid tissue (not recorded which). This receptor was obtained from an adult woman with Graves' disease, either hyperthyroidism or ophthalmopathy (not recorded which). The sequence links TRBV28 to TRBJ1-2; 12 bases in between match TRBD1. This receptor has the CDR3 CASSLPGDRGQGYGYTF. The DNA sequence is TGTGCCAGCAGTTTGCCTGGGGACAGGGGGCAGGGCTATGGCTACACCTTC.